A few counts support the clone carrying this TCR beta chain. Its antigen is undetermined. V lost 3 bases to trimming and J lost 10 bases; unmatched junction nucleotides: 6. This CDR3 comprises 13 residues. Germline CDR1 and CDR2: LGHNT and FRNRAP. For the second PCR, which ran for about 7 to 11 cycles, a sample-barcoded 5' primer and a J-beta primer mix were used. TCRdb recomputed calls from the 5' RACE reads with MiXCR, one row per CDR3 protein. The data contain roughly 1,700,000 distinct CDR3 sequences, roughly 30% of them seen just once; the ten biggest clones take up about 7.7%. This sample is drawn from a study of blood T cells in healthy people across ages. Findings and limits, study-wide: A greater number of naive CD4+ cells and higher diversity distinguished long-lived donors from aged donors. Changes seen in expanded clonotypes were possibly confounded by donor CMV status left unknown.

About 10 milliliters of peripheral blood were drawn from each donor into EDTA-treated tubes. The gene calls are TRBV12-5 and TRBJ2-1; TRBD1 matches at 7 bases. Sequenced material: blood. The source is a woman aged 25-40 years in good health. CDR3 nucleotides: TGTGCTAGTGGTTTTAGGGGGCTAGGGGAGCAGTTCTTC. As protein: CASGFRGLGEQFF. The variable domain in full, with the rest retrieved from reference TRBV12-5 and TRBJ2-1, is DARVTQTPRHKVTEMGQEVTMRCQPILGHNTVFWYRQTMMQGLELLAYFRNRAPLDDSGMPKDRFSAEMPDATLATLKIQPSEPRDSAVYFCASGFRGLGEQFFGPGTRLTVL.